This T cell receptor (beta chain) derives from a study of T-cell reconstitution after alpha-beta-depleted transplantation in children. This sample's TCRbeta library carried unique molecular identifier barcodes. TCRdb redid the calling of the PCR reads with MiXCR, one entry per CDR3 protein. In the table there are roughly 190,000 distinct CDR3 sequences, about 14% of which are singletons. The CDR3 runs to 13 residues. CDR1 MNHEY and CDR2 SVGAGI come from the germline V gene. The J segment lost 5 bases and the V segment lost 4 bases, leaving 3 bases of the junction unmatched. A word on this clonotype: One base separates it from a far larger clone, so it is likely a read error.

The clonotype comes from a human donor who donated a stem cell graft to a child with acute lymphoblastic leukemia. This rearrangement joins TRBV6-5 to TRBJ2-5; the match to TRBD2 covers 8 bases. This sample comprised PBMCs from the stem cell graft donor, obtained from the stem cell graft. CDR3 DNA sequence: TGTGCCAGCAGTTTAGCGGGAAGGGAGACCCAGTACTTC. This gives the protein CASSLAGRETQYF.